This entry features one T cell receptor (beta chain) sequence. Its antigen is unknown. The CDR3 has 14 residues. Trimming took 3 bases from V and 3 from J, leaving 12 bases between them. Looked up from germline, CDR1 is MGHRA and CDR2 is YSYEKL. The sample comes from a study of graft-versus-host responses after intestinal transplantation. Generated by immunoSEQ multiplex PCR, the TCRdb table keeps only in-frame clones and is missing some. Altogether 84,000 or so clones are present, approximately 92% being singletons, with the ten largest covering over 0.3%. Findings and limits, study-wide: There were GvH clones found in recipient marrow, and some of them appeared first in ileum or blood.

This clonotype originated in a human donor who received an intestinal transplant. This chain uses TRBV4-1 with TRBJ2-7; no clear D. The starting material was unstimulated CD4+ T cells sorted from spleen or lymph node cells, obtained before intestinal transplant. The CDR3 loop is CASSQQRLNYEQYF. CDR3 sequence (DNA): TGCGCCAGCAGCCAGCAGCGCCTAAACTACGAGCAGTACTTC.